The clone carrying this T cell receptor beta chain appeared once. What it binds is unknown. The CDR3 has 16 amino acids. V lost 0 bases, J lost 0 bases, and 10 bases lay in between. Germline assignment: CDR1 SGDLS and CDR2 YYNGEE. Clones were read by immunoSEQ multiplex PCR, and TCRdb kept only the in-frame ones, dropping some. The table has around 29,000 clones, around three quarters seen once; the top ten hold less than 7%. The data stem from a study of Siglec-9 on CD8 T cells in melanoma. Overall study results and limits: Siglec-9 reportedly marks and regulates an effector memory CD8+ T-cell subset apparently accumulating in melanoma tumors.

Sequenced material: Siglec-9- CD8+ T cells sorted from blood. The sequence was obtained from a human donor in good health. The V gene is TRBV9, the J gene TRBJ2-1; no clear D gene. This CDR3 is CASSVVERRSYNEQFF. CDR3 coding DNA: TGTGCCAGCAGCGTAGTGGAGCGCCGCTCCTACAATGAGCAGTTCTTC. The whole variable domain, remainder taken from reference TRBV9 and TRBJ2-1, is DSGVTQTPKHLITATGQRVTLRCSPRSGDLSVYWYQQSLDQGLQFLIQYYNGEERAKGNILERFSAQQFPDLHSELNLSSLELGDSALYFCASSVVERRSYNEQFFGPGTRLTVL.